Sequencing of this TCR beta chain was carried out in a study of blood T cell repertoires in COVID-19. Per the study methods: Using reference gene primer amplification, nucleated cell counts were estimated. Measured with immunoSEQ multiplex PCR; TCRdb has only the in-frame clones, and not every one. That table furnishes V, J and clone size, whereas the DNA furnished D and trimming. The table lists approximately 100,000 clones, approximately 84% of them singletons. The CDR3 is 13 amino acids. Germline CDR1 reads SNHLY; CDR2 reads FYNNEI. V was cut by 7 bases and J by 1 base, with 11 bases left in between.

This sequence was found in a man between 65 and 80 years old with acute or convalescent COVID-19. The sequenced sample was peripheral blood. The gene calls are TRBV2 and TRBJ2-7; the D is unclear. The DNA for the CDR3 is TGTGCCAGCAAGCACAGAATATCCTACGAGCAGTACTTC. It yields the protein CASKHRISYEQYF.